Below, one T cell receptor beta chain is given with its context. The specificity of this receptor is unknown. No much larger clone exists at a distance of one base, and base qualities are not known. The entry originates in a study of blood T cell repertoires in COVID-19 (dated by TCRdb to about 2020). Regarding the study in general: Collaborator samples came from the United States, Italy and Spain and covered acute and convalescent phases of COVID-19. The prospective study material was composed of cDNA or gDNA derived from T cells, B-cell-depleted T cells, or PBMCs. The dataset comprised deeply sampled blood TCRbeta repertoires from subjects exposed to, actively infected with, or recovered from COVID-19. The repertoires were released in a freely available public database intended as a resource for research on the immune response to SARS-CoV-2. Samples came from the ongoing ImmuneRACE study (first 160 participants) plus 1,254 subjects from 6 global collaborators. A de-identified subject ID, COVID-19 status, age in years and sex were almost always included in the sample metadata. Where available, HLA class I and class II types were obtained from metadata supplied by the sample provider rather than from assay-based typing.

Overall study results and their limits: The amount of clinical and demographic metadata varied by source and participant and was provided uncurated.

Each collaborating institution followed its own protocols to collect whole blood in K2EDTA tubes. For TCRbeta analysis, collaborators shipped samples in one of three forms: frozen whole blood, isolated PBMCs, or DNA extracted from either of those sample types. TCRbeta CDR3 regions were amplified from genomic DNA using the immunoSEQ Assay, a bias-controlled multiplex PCR. Regarding the original processing steps: The number of nucleated cells in each sample was estimated by amplification of reference gene primers within the assay. To quantify the absolute abundance of each unique TCRbeta CDR3 rearrangement, sequence reads were collapsed and filtered. Productive Simpson clonality was computed per sample as the square root of Simpson's diversity index over productive rearrangements. The immuneACCESS repertoire file appears here via TCRdb, limited to in-frame rearrangements. These files lack a portion of the clones; in checked studies, under half of the deficit traces to unresolved V genes, and the cause of the others is not known. The DNA gave D and trimming, while V, J and clone size come from that table. The sample includes 55,000 to 70,000 clones, with more than 75% observed a single time. The ten largest clones represent over 6.5% of the sample.

There are 15 amino acids in the CDR3, from cysteine to phenylalanine inclusive. Just the 45-base CDR3 DNA is kept, in frame starting at base 1. The junction shows trimming of 4 bases on V and 5 bases on J, and the gene matches do not reach 3 bases of it. CDR1 and CDR2 are drawn from the germline V gene: SNHLY, FYNNEI. The sequence joins TRBV2 to TRBJ2-2, and TRBD2 aligns with 11 junction nucleotides. The TCR sequence derives from a man between 60 and 75 years old with acute or convalescent COVID-19. Sequenced input: peripheral blood. CDR3 protein: CASSGLAGGTGELFF. In nucleotide form, the sequence is TGTGCCAGCAGTGGGCTAGCGGGGGGTACCGGGGAGCTGTTTTTT.